This T cell receptor (beta chain) was identified in a study of blood T cell repertoires in COVID-19. The wider study: Researchers got acute and convalescent COVID-19 samples from the United States, Italy and Spain. Sample material is recorded as cDNA or gDNA derived from T cells, B-cell-depleted T cells, or PBMCs.

The CDR3 has 15 residues. V lost 3 bases and J lost 7; bases outside the gene matches: 11. Germline V CDR1 and CDR2: SGDLS, YYNGEE. Per the study methods: Amplification from reference gene primers served as the basis for estimated nucleated cell counts. Profiling relied on immunoSEQ multiplex PCR, and the TCRdb table lists in-frame clones only, not all of them. The DNA was the basis for D and trimming; V, J and clone size are from that table. Among approximately 240,000 clones listed, roughly 80% were seen once. In its sample, this clone was seen once. The rearrangement uses TRBV9 and TRBJ1-2; 8 bases fit TRBD1. The sequenced sample was peripheral blood. The source of this sequence is a woman aged 35 to 49 with active or convalescent COVID-19. The CDR3 spells CASSAGQVAQGGYTF. CDR3 bases: TGTGCCAGCAGCGCGGGACAGGTAGCCCAGGGTGGCTACACCTTC.